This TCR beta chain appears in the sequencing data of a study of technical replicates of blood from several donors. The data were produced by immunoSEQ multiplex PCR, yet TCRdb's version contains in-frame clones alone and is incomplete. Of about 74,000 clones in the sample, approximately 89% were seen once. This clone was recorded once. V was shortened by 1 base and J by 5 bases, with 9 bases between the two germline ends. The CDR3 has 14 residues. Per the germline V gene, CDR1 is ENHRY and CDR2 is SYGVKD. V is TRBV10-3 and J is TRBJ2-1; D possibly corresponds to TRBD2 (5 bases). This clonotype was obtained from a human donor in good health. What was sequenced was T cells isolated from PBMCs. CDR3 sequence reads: CAISELAADNEQFF. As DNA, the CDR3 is TGTGCCATCAGTGAGTTAGCAGCGGACAATGAGCAGTTCTTC.